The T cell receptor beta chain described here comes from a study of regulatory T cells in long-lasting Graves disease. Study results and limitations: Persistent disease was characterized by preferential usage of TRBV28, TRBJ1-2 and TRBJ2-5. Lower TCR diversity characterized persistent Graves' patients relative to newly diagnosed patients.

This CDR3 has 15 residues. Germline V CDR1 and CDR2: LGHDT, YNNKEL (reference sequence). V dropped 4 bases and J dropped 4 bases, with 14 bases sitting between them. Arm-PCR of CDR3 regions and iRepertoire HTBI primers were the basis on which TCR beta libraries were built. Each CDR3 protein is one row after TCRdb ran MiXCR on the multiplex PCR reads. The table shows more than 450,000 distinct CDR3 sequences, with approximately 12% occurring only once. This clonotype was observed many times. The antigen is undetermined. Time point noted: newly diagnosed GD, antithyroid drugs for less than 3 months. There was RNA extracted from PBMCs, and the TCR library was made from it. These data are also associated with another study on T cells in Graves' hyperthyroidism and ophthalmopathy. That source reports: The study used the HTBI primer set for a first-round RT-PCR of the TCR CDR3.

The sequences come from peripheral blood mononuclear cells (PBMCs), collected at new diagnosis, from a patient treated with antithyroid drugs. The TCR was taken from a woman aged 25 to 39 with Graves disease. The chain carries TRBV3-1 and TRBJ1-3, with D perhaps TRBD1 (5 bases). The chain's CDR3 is CASSLMVGAGNTIYF. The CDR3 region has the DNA TGTGCCAGCAGCCTTATGGTAGGGGCAGGAAACACCATATATTTT.